This T cell receptor (beta chain) was recorded in a study of T cell responses to AZD1222 COVID-19 vaccine. Germline V lookup: CDR1 SGDLS, CDR2 YYNGEE. V was clipped by 4 bases and J by 0 bases; unmatched bases: 8. The CDR3 is made up of 17 amino acids. Worth noting for this clone: Its cognate antigen is unknown.

Sequencing was performed with immunoSEQ multiplex PCR; in TCRdb, only in-frame clones are kept and a portion is missing. The table lists about 180,000 clones, nearly 95% of them singletons. Study-wide points: The donor cohort was predominantly white British with a female majority, and clonal diversity may have been underestimated.

The clonotype comes from an adult who received the AZD1222 COVID-19 vaccine. The material was peripheral blood, obtained 28 days after the second AZD1222 dose. The chain has TRBV9 and TRBJ1-3, with 9 bases fitting TRBD1. The CDR3 loop is CASSPGTGRSSGNTIYF. Written as DNA, the CDR3 is TGTGCCAGCAGCCCAGGGACAGGGAGAAGCTCTGGAAACACCATATATTTT.